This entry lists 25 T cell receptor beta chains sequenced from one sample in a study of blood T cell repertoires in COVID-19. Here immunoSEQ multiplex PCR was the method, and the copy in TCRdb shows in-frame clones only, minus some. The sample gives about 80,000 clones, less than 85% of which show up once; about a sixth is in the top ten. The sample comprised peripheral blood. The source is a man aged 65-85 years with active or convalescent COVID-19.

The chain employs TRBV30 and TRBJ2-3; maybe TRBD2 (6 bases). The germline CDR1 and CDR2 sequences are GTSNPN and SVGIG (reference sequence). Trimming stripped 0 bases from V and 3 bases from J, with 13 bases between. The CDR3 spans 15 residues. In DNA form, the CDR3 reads TGTGCCTGGAGTGTTATGAGACTAGTAACAGATACGCAGTATTTT. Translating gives CAWSVMRLVTDTQYF.

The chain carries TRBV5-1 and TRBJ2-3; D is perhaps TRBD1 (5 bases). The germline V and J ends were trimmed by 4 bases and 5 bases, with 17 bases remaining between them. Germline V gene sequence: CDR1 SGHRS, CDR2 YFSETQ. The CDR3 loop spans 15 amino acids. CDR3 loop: CASSLMGQGKDTQYF. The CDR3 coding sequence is TGCGCCAGCAGCCTAATGGGGCAGGGTAAAGATACGCAGTATTTT.

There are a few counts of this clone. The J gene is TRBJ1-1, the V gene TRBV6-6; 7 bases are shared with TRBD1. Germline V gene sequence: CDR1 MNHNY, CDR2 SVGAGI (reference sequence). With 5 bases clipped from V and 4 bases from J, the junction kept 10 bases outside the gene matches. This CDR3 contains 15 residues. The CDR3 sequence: CASSQTGSGGTEAFF. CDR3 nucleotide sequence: TGTGCCAGCAGTCAGACAGGGTCCGGCGGCACTGAAGCTTTCTTT.

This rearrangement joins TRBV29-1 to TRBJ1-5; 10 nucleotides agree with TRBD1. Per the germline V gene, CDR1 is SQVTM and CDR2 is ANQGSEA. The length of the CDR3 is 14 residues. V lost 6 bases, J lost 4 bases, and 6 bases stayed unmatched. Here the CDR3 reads CSVVGQGRNQPQHF. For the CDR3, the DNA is TGCAGCGTGGTGGGACAGGGGAGGAATCAGCCCCAGCATTTT.

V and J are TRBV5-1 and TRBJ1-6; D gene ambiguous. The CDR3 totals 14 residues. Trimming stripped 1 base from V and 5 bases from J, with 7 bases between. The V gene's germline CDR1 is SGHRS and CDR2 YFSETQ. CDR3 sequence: CASSLQADNSPLHF. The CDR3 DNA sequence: TGCGCCAGCAGCTTGCAGGCAGATAATTCACCCCTCCACTTT.

CDR3 region: CASSFGQQETQYF. Written as DNA, the CDR3 is TGTGCCAGCAGCTTTGGACAGCAAGAGACCCAGTACTTC. V usage is TRBV11-2 and J usage is TRBJ2-5, with D maybe TRBD1 (6 bases). The CDR3 covers 13 residues. Germline V gene sequence: CDR1 SGHAT, CDR2 FQNNGV. Trimming left V 3 bases short and J 2 bases short, with 7 bases between.

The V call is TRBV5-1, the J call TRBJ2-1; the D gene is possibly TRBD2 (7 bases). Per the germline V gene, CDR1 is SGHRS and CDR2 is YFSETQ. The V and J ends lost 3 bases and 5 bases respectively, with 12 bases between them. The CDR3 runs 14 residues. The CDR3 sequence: CASSYSGGNNEQFF. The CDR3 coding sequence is TGCGCCAGCAGCTACTCGGGGGGCAACAATGAGCAGTTCTTC.

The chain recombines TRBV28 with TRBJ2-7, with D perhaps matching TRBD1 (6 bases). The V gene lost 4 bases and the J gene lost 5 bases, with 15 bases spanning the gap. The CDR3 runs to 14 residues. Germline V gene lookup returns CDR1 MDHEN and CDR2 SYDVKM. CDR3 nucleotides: TGTGCCAGCAGTTCTATCAGGGGAACGGACGAGCAGTACTTC. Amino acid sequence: CASSSIRGTDEQYF. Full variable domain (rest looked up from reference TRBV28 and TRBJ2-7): DVKVTQSSRYLVKRTGEKVFLECVQDMDHENMFWYRQDPGLGLRLIYFSYDVKMKEKGDIPEGYSVSREKKERFSLILESASTNQTSMYLCASSSIRGTDEQYFGPGTRLTVT.

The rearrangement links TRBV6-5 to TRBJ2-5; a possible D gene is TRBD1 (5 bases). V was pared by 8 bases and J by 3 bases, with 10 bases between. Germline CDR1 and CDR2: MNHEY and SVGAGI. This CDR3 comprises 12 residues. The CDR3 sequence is CASGRGEETQYF. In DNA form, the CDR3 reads TGTGCCAGCGGTAGGGGCGAAGAGACCCAGTACTTC.

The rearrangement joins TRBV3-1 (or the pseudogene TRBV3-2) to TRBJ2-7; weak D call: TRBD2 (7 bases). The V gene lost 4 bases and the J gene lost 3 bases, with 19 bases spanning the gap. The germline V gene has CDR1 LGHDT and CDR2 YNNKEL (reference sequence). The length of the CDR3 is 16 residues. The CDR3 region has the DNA TGTGCCAGCAGCCCAAATGGGGGGGCGGCCCTCTACGAGCAGTACTTC. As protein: CASSPNGGAALYEQYF.

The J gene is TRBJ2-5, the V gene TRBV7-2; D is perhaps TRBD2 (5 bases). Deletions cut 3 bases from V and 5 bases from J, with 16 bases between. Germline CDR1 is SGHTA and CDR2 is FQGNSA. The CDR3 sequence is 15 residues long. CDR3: CASSFQSNRGETQYF. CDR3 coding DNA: TGTGCCAGCAGCTTTCAAAGTAACCGAGGGGAGACCCAGTACTTC.

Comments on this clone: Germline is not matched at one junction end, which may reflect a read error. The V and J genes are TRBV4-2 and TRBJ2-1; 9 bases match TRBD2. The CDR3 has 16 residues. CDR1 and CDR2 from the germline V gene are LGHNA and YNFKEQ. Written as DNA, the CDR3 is TGTGCCAGCAGCAAAGAGCGGGGGGCAGGGAGTGGGAAGCAGTTCTTC. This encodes CASSKERGAGSGKQFF.

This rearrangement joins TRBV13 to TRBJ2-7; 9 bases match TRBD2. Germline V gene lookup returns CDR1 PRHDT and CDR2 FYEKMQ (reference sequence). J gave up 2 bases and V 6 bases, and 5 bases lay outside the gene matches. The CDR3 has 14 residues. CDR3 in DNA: TGTGCCAGCAGATCGCGGGGGGGCGCCTACGAGCAGTACTTC. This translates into CASRSRGGAYEQYF.

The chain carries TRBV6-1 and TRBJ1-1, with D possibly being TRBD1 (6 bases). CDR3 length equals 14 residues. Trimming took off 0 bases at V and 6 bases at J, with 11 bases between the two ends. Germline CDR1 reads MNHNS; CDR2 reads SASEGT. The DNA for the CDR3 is TGTGCCAGCAGTGAAGCTGGGGGCAGCTCTGAAGCTTTCTTT. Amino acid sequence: CASSEAGGSSEAFF.

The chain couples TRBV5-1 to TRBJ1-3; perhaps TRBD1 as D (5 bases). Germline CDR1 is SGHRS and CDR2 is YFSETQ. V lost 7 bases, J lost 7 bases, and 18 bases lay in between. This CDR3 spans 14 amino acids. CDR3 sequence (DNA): TGCGCCAGCTCTGGGGGGGAACCCCGGAACACCATATATTTT. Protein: CASSGGEPRNTIYF.

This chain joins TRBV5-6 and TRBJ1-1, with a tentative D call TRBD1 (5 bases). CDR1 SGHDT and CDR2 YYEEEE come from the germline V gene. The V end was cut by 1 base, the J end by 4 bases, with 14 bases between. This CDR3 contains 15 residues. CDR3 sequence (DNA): TGTGCCAGCAGCTTGCTCGCCAGAGACAGCACTGAAGCTTTCTTT. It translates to CASSLLARDSTEAFF.

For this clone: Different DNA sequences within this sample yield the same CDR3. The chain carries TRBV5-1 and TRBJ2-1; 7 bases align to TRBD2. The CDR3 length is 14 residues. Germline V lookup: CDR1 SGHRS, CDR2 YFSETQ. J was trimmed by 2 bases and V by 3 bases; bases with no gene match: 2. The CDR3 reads CASSSSGAYNEQFF. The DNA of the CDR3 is TGCGCCAGCAGCTCCAGCGGGGCCTACAATGAGCAGTTCTTC.

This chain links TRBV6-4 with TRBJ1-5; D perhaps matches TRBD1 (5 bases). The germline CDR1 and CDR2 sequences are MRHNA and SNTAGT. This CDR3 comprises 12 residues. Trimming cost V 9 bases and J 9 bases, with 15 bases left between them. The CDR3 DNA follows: TGTGCCAGTTCGACGGGTCAGGGGCCCCAGCATTTT. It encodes CASSTGQGPQHF.

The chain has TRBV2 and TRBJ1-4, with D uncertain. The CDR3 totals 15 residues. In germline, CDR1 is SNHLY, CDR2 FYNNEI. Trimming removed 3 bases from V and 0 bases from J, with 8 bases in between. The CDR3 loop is CASSDGLATNEKLFF. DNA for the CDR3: TGTGCCAGCAGTGATGGGCTGGCAACTAATGAAAAACTGTTTTTT.

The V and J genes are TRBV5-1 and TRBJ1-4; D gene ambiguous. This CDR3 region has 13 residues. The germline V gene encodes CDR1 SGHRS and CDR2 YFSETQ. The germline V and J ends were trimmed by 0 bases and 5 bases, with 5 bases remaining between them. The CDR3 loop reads CASSLGANEKLFF. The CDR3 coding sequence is TGCGCCAGCAGCTTGGGGGCCAATGAAAAACTGTTTTTT.

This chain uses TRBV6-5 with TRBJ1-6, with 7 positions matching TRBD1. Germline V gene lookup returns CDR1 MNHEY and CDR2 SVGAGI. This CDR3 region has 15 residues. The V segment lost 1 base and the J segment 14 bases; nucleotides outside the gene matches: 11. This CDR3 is CASSYYRTGVITLHF. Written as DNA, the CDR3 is TGTGCCAGCAGTTACTATAGGACAGGAGTTATAACCCTCCACTTT.

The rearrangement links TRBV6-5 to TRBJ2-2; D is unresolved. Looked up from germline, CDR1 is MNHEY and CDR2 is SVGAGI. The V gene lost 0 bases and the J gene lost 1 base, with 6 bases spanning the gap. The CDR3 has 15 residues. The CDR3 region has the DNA TGTGCCAGCAGTTACTCTTACAGGAACACCGGGGAGCTGTTTTTT. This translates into CASSYSYRNTGELFF.

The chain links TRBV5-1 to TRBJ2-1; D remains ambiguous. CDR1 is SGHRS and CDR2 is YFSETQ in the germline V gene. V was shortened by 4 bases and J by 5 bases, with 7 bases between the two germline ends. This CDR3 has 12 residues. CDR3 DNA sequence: TGCGCCAGCAGCCGGTATAACAATGAGCAGTTCTTC. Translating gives CASSRYNNEQFF.

In nucleotides, the CDR3 is TGTGCCAGCAGCTTAATCGGGGGGGTCGGGGATACGCAGTATTTT. This gives the protein CASSLIGGVGDTQYF. V and J are TRBV11-1 and TRBJ2-3; 8 bases fit TRBD2. CDR1 is SGHAT and CDR2 is FQDESV in the germline V gene (reference sequence). This CDR3 is built from 15 residues. V lost 2 bases and J lost 6; bases outside the gene matches: 7.

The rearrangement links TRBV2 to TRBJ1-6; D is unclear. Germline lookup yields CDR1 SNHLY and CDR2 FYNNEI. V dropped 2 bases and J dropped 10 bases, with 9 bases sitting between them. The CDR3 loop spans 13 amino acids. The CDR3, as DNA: TGTGCCAGCAGTGAAAGCGCGGGATCACCCCTCCACTTT. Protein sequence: CASSESAGSPLHF.